These T cell receptor beta chains were read from a single sample in a study of beta chain features in type 1 diabetes. The data were produced by immunoSEQ multiplex PCR, yet TCRdb's version contains in-frame clones alone and is incomplete. Of roughly 450,000 clones detected, 10% to 12% appear once; the ten largest clones hold around 0.05%. The sample comprised naive CD4+ T cells from blood. These receptors originate from a woman aged 18-35 years in good health. The CDR3 runs from the conserved cysteine through the conserved F or W.

CDR3 length	V gene	J gene	CDR3 protein
14	TRBV19	TRBJ2-1	CASNDRWFYNEQFF
15	TRBV28	TRBJ2-5	CASSFSGVDRETQYF
16	TRBV7-3	TRBJ1-2	CASSPTGQRHFYGYTF
12	TRBV2	TRBJ2-2	CASRRGIGELFF
14	TRBV7-9	TRBJ2-1	CASSLTSGINEQFF
15	TRBV9	TRBJ2-2	CASSVGLGPAGELFF
14	TRBV4-2	TRBJ2-3	CASSQPERTDTQYF
14	TRBV30	TRBJ1-2	CAWSRVRRQGGYTF
13	TRBV18	TRBJ2-5	CASRGQQQETQYF
14	TRBV7-2	TRBJ2-3	CASSSILTADTQYF
13	TRBV11-3	TRBJ2-3	CASSPGTTDTQYF
11	TRBV27	TRBJ2-1	CASSLGNEQFF
14	TRBV28	TRBJ2-3	CASGEGQALDTQYF
14	TRBV29-1	TRBJ2-7	CSVEGVQGRYEQYF
12	TRBV29-1	TRBJ1-1	CSARPVFAEAFF
16	TRBV14	TRBJ2-1	CASSRVTLSSYNEQFF
13	TRBV11-2	TRBJ2-5	CASSFSAEETQYF
15	TRBV29-1	TRBJ1-5	CSVADSGTGGRPQHF
15	TRBV5-6	TRBJ2-5	CASSSHLGQQETQYF
13	TRBV25-1	TRBJ1-5	CASRGLPGQPQHF
15	TRBV7-3	TRBJ1-3	CASSLGPASGNTIYF
17	TRBV7-2	TRBJ1-6	CASSLVWWAGDGSPLHF
14	TRBV14	TRBJ2-3	CASSQSGAPDTQYF
17	TRBV4-2	TRBJ2-4	CASSLPPGGAAKNIQYF
15	TRBV18	TRBJ2-3	CASSPPIGSGGSQYF
13	TRBV29-1	TRBJ1-4	CSVAGGAGKGLFF
14	TRBV9	TRBJ2-7	CASSVGLEAGEQYF
14	TRBV6-5	TRBJ2-5	CASSYWGAEETQYF
12	TRBV5-4	TRBJ2-5	CASSRTRETQYF
16	TRBV4-2	TRBJ2-3	CASSPWRGGRTDTQYF
14	TRBV18	TRBJ1-1	CASSQGQDNTEAFF
16	TRBV4-1	TRBJ2-3	CASSQGPRQGTDTQYF
15	TRBV19	TRBJ2-5	CASSIDTLSPETQYF
14	TRBV29-1	TRBJ2-5	CSVAPTVSQETQYF
13	TRBV6-5	TRBJ1-2	CASSTRQGGGYTF
16	TRBV5-1	TRBJ2-2	CASSQGKGSNTGELFF
15	TRBV18	TRBJ1-1	CASSHRDRGNTEAFF
16	TRBV19	TRBJ2-1	CASSIHPSETYNEQFF
14	TRBV27	TRBJ1-5	CASSGQGGNQPQHF
18	TRBV7-9	TRBJ2-3	CASTSRTSGRTSTDTQYF
13	TRBV7-2	TRBJ1-1	CASSFRGGTEAFF
16	TRBV4-1	TRBJ2-1	CASSQVTGSSYNEQFF
13	TRBV7-2	TRBJ1-2	CASSDRVEYGYTF
14	TRBV7-2	TRBJ2-5	CASSLAGTGETQYF
17	TRBV29-1	TRBJ2-7	CSAVHAAGTRSSYEQYF
15	TRBV7-9	TRBJ2-3	CASSLVSFGTDTQYF
17	TRBV4-1	TRBJ1-2	CASSQRGLGVGNYGYTF
11	TRBV5-1	TRBJ2-5	CASSQQETQYF
15	TRBV5-4	TRBJ1-2	CASSLAGQTVYGYTF
17	TRBV4-3	TRBJ2-3	CASSQDRVLGYTDTQYF
14	TRBV15	TRBJ1-2	CATSRDLGGQGYTF